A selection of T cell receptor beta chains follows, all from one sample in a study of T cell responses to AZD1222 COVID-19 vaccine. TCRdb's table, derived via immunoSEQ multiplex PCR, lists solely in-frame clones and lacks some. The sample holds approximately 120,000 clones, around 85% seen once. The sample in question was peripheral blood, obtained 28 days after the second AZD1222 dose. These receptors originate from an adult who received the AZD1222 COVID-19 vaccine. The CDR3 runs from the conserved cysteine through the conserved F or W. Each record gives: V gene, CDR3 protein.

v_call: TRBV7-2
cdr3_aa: CASSLFPLPGGTGELFF

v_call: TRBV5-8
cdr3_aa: CASSLEAGAGNQPQHF

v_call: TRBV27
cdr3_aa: CASRGQILNNEQFF

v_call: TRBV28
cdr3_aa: CASSGAGGGTDTQYF

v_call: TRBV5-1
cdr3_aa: CASSLDRANTEAFF

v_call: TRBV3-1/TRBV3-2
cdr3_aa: CASSQVRLTNSGANVLTF

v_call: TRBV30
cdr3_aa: CAWSRDRGGQETQYF

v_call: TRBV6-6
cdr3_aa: CASRDSDGNTIYF

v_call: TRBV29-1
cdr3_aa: CSVEEPADTEAFF

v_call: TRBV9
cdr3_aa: CASSVGEHTNTEAFF

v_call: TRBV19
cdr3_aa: CASSNRRGPYEKLFF

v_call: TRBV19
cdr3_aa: CASSIDPARIETQYF

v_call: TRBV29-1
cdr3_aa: CSTTGTGGEKLFF

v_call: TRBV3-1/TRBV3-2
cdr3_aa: CASSQGGLTNTEAFF

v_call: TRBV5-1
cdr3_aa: CASNSGDSYEQYF

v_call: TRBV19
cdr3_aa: CASSILDSNQPQHF

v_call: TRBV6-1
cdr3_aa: CASSEVGGQKYGYTF

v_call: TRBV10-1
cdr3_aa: CASSGPRLAGRRDSYNEQFF

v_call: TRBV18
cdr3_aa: CASSLGLTDTQYF

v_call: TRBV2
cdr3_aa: CASSEDRERANVLTF

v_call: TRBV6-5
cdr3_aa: CASSYFPSPNGYTF

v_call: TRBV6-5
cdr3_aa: CASNRGQGFGYTF

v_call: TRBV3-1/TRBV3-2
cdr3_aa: CASSHSGTADGYTF

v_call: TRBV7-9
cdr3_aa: CASSLEPGGPGNTIYF

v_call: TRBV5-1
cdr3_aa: CASSLMGVDTQYF

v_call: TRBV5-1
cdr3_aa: CASSLVGGNQPQHF

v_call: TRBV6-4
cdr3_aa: CASSDSRAQGIGTDTQYF

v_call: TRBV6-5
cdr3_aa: CASSYSSRGVDYGYTF

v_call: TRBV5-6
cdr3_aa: CASSVTANYGYTF

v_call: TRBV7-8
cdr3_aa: CASSLGGQYGYTF

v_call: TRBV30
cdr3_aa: CAWDRNYGYTF

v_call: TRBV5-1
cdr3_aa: CASSWPLRNLLNEQYF

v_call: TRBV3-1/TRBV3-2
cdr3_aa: CASSRGGQGGSNQPQHF

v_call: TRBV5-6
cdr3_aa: CASSFFRRARGRDTQYF

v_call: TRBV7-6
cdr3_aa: CASSHQSPSGGPNTGELFF

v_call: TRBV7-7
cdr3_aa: CASSSTGVSEQYF

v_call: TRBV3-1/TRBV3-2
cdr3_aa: CASSQNPAPEAFF

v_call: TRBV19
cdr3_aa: CASREGGQGEKLFF

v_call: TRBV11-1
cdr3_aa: CASSPGQGRNYGYTF

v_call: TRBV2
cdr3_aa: CASSEQSGSGYEQYF

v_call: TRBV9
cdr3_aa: CASSVGVAGRETQYF

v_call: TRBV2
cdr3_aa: CASNARTPGQSTGELFF

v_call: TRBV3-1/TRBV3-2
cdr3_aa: CASTRTGSAGELFF

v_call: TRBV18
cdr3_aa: CASSPTGAKNQPQHF